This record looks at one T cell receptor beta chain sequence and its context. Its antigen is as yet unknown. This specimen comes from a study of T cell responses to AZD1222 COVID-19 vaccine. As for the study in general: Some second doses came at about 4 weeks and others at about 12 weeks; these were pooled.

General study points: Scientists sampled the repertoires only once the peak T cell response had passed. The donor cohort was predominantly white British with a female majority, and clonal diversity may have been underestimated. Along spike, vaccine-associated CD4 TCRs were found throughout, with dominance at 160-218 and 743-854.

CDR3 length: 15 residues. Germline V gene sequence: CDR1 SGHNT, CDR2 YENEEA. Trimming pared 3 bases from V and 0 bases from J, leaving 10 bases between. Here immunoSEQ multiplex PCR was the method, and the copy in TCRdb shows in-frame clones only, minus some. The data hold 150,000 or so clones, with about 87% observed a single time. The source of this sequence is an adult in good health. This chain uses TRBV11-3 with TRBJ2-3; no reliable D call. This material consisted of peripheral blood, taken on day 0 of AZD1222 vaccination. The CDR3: CASSFSPSSTDTQYF. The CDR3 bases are TGTGCCAGCAGCTTTTCCCCCTCTAGCACAGATACGCAGTATTTT.